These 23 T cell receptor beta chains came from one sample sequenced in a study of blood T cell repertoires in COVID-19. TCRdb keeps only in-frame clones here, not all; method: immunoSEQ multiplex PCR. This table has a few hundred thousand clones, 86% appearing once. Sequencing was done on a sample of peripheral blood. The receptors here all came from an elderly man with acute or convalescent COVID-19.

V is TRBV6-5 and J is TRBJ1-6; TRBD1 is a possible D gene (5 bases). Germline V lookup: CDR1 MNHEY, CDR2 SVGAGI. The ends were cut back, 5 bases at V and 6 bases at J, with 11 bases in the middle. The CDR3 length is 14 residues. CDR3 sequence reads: CASSPGLGNSPLHF. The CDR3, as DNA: TGTGCCAGCAGTCCGGGACTTGGTAATTCACCCCTCCACTTT.

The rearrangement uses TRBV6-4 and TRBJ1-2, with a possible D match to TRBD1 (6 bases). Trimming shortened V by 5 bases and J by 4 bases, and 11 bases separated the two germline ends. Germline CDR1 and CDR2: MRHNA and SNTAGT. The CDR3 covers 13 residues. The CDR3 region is CASSPQGSYGYTF. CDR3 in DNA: TGTGCCAGCAGTCCACAGGGAAGCTATGGCTACACCTTC.

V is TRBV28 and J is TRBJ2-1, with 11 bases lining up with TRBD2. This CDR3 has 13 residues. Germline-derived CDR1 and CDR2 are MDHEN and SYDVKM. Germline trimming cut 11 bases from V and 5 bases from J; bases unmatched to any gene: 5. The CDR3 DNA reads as TGTGCCCTCGGGACTAGCGGAGACAATGAGCAGTTCTTC. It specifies CALGTSGDNEQFF.

The CDR3 here is CASSLLDGFPGELFF. In nucleotides, the CDR3 is TGTGCCAGCAGCTTACTAGACGGTTTCCCCGGGGAGCTGTTTTTT. V gene TRBV7-8 combines with J gene TRBJ2-2; D uncertain. The germline V and J ends were trimmed by 2 bases and 6 bases, with 13 bases remaining between them. Germline V gene data show CDR1 as SGHVS and CDR2 as FQNEAQ. CDR3 length: 15 residues.

In DNA, the CDR3 is TGTGCCAGCTCACCTACAGGGGTTCAAGAGACCCAGTACTTC. As protein: CASSPTGVQETQYF. The chain links TRBV18 to TRBJ2-5; TRBD1 matches 7 bases. There are 14 residues in the CDR3. The V segment lost 3 bases and the J segment 2 bases; nucleotides outside the gene matches: 3. Germline V gives CDR1 KGHSH, CDR2 LQKENI. The full variable domain, in which reference TRBV18 and TRBJ2-5 provide the parts outside the CDR3, is NAGVMQNPRHLVRRRGQEARLRCSPMKGHSHVYWYRQLPEEGLKFMVYLQKENIIDESGMPKERFSAEFPKEGPSILRIQQVVRGDSAAYFCASSPTGVQETQYFGPGTRLLVL.

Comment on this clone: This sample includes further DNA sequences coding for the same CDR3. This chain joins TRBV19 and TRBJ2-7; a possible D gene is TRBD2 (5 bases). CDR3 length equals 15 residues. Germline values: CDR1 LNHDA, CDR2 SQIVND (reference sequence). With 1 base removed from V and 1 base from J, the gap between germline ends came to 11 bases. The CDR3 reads CASSIGTGPSYEQYF. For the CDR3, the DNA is TGTGCCAGTAGTATAGGGACTGGGCCTTCCTACGAGCAGTACTTC. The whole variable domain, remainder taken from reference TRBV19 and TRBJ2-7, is DGGITQSPKYLFRKEGQNVTLSCEQNLNHDAMYWYRQDPGQGLRLIYYSQIVNDFQKGDIAEGYSVSREKKESFPLTVTSAQKNPTAFYLCASSIGTGPSYEQYFGPGTRLTVT.

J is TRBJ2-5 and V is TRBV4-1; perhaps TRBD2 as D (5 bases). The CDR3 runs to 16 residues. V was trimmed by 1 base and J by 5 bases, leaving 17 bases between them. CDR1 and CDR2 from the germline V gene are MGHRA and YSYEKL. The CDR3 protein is CASSQGNSGGGETQYF. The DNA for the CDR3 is TGCGCCAGCAGCCAAGGAAACTCCGGAGGCGGGGAGACCCAGTACTTC.

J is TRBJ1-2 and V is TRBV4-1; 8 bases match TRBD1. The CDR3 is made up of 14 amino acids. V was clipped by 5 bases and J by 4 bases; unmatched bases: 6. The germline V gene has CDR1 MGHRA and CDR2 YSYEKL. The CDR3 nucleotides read TGCGCCAGCAGCAACCGGGACAGGCCCTATGGCTACACCTTC. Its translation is CASSNRDRPYGYTF.

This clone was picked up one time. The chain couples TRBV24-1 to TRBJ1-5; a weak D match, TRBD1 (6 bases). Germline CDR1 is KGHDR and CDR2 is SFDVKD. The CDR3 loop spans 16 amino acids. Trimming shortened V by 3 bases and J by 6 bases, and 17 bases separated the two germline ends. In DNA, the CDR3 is TGTGCCACCAGTGATGCCGCGACAGGATCGGTTCAGCCCCAGCATTTT. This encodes CATSDAATGSVQPQHF.

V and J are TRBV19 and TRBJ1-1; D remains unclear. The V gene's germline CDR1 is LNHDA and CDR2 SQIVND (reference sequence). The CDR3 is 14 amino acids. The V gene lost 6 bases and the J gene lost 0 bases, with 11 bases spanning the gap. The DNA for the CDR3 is TGTGCCAGTAGGCCACAGTCCATGAACACTGAAGCTTTCTTT. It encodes CASRPQSMNTEAFF.

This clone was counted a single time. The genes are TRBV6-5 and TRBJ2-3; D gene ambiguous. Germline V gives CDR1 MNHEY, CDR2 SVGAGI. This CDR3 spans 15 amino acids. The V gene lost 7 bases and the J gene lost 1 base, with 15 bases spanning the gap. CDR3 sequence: CASTNSPSGTDTQYF. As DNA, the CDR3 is TGTGCCAGCACCAACTCGCCGTCTGGCACAGATACGCAGTATTTT.

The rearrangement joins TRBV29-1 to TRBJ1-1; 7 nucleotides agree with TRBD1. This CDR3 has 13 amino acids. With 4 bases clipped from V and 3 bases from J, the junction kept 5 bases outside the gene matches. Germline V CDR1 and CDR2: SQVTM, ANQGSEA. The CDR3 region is CSVAPTGDTEAFF. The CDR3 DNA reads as TGCAGCGTTGCTCCTACAGGGGACACTGAAGCTTTCTTT.

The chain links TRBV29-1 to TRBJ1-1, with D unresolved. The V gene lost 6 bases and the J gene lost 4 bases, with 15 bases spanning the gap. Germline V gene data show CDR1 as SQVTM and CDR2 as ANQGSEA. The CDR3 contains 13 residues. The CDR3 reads CSVLADLITEAFF. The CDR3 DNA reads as TGCAGCGTCTTGGCGGATCTAATCACTGAAGCTTTCTTT.

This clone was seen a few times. The CDR3 here is CASSELRPPHGYTF. Here the CDR3 DNA reads TGTGCCAGCAGTGAATTGCGGCCGCCCCATGGCTACACCTTC. The chain joins TRBV6-1 to TRBJ1-2; D not resolved. Looked up from germline, CDR1 is MNHNS and CDR2 is SASEGT. CDR3 length equals 14 residues. Trimming cost V 2 bases and J 6 bases, with 13 bases left between them.

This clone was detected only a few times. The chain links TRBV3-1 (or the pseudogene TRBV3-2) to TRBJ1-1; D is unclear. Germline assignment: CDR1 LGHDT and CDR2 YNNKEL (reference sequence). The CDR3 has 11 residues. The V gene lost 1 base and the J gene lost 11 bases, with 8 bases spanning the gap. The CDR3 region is CASSQGRWAFF. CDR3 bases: TGTGCCAGCAGCCAAGGGAGGTGGGCTTTCTTT.

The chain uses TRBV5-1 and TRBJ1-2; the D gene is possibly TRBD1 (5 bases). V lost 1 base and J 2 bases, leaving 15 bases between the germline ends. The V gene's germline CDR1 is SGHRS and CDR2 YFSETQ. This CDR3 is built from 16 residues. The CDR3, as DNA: TGCGCCAGCAGCTTGCAGGGCGGACCTCCCAACTATGGCTACACCTTC. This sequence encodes CASSLQGGPPNYGYTF. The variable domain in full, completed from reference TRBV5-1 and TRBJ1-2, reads KAGVTQTPRYLIKTRGQQVTLSCSPISGHRSVSWYQQTPGQGLQFLFEYFSETQRNKGNFPGRFSGRQFSNSRSEMNVSTLELGDSALYLCASSLQGGPPNYGYTFGSGTRLTVV.

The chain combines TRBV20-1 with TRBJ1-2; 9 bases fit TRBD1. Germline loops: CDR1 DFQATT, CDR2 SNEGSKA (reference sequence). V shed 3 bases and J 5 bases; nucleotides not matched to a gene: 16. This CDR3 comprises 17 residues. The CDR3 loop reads CSASDRDRVLLMYGYTF. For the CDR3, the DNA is TGCAGTGCTAGTGACCGGGACAGGGTCTTATTAATGTATGGCTACACCTTC.

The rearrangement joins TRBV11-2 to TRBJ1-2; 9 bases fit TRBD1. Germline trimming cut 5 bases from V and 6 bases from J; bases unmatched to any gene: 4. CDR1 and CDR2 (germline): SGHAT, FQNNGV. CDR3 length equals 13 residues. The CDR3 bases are TGTGCCAGCAGCGCCGGACAGGGGAATGGCTACACCTTC. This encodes CASSAGQGNGYTF.

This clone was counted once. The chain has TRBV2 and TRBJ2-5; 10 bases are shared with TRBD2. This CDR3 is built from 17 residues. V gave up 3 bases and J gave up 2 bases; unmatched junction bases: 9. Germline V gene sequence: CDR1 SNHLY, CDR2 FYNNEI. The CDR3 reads CASSEASSGGTQETQYF. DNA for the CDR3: TGTGCCAGCAGTGAGGCGAGTAGCGGGGGGACTCAAGAGACCCAGTACTTC.

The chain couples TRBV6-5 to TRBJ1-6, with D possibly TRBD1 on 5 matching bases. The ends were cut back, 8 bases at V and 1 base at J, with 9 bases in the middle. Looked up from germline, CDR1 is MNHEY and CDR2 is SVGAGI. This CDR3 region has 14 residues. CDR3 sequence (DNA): TGTGCCAGCCGGGGGGAATCCTATAATTCACCCCTCCACTTT. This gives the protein CASRGESYNSPLHF.

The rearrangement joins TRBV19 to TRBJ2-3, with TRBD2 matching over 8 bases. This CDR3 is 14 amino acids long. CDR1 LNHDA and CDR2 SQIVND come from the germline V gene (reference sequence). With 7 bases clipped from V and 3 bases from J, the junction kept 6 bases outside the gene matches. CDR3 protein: CASTPGLVTDTQYF. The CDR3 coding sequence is TGTGCCAGTACCCCGGGACTAGTTACAGATACGCAGTATTTT. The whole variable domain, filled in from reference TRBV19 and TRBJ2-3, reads DGGITQSPKYLFRKEGQNVTLSCEQNLNHDAMYWYRQDPGQGLRLIYYSQIVNDFQKGDIAEGYSVSREKKESFPLTVTSAQKNPTAFYLCASTPGLVTDTQYFGPGTRLTVL.

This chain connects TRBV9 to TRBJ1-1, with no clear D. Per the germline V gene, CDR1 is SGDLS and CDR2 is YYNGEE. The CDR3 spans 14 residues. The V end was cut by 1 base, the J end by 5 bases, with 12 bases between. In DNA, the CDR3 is TGTGCCAGCAGCGTAAGCCCGGTCGGTACTGAAGCTTTCTTT. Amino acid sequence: CASSVSPVGTEAFF.

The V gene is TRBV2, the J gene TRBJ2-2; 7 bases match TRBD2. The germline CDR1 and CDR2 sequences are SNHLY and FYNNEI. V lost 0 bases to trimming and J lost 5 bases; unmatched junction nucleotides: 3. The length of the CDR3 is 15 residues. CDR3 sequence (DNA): TGTGCCAGCAGTGAAGCCGGGAGGACTACCGGGGAGCTGTTTTTT. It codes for CASSEAGRTTGELFF.